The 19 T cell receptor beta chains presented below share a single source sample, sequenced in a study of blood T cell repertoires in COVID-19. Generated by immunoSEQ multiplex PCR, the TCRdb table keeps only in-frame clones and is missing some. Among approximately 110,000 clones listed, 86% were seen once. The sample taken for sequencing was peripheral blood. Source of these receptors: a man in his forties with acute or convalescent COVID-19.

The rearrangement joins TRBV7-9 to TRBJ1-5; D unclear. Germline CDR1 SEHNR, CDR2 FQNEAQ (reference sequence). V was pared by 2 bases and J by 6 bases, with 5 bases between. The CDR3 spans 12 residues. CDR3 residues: CASSLLGQPQHF. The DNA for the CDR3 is TGTGCCAGCAGCTTACTCGGTCAGCCCCAGCATTTT.

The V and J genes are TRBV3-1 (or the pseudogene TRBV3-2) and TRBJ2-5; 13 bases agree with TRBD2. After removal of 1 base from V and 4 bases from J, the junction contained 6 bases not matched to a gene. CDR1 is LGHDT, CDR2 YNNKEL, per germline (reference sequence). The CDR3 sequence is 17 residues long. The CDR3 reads CASSQGTSGSRRETQYF. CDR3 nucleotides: TGTGCCAGCAGCCAAGGGACTAGCGGGAGTCGAAGAGAGACCCAGTACTTC.

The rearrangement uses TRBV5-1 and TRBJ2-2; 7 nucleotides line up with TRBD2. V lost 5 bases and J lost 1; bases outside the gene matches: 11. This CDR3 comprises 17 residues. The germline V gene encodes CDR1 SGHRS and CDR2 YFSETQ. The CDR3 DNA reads TGCGCCAGCAGACCAACTTGGGGCGGGGGGAACACCGGGGAGCTGTTTTTT. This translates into CASRPTWGGGNTGELFF.

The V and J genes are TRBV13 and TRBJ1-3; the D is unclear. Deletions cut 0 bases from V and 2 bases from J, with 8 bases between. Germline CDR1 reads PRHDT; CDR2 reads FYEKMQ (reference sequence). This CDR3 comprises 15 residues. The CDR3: CASSLGRGAGNTIYF. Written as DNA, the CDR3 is TGTGCCAGCAGCTTAGGCCGGGGTGCTGGAAACACCATATATTTT.

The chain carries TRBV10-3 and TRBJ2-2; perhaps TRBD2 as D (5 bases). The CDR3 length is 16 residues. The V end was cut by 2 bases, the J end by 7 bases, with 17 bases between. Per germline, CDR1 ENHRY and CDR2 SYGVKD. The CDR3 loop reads CAISEKRGGRGGELFF. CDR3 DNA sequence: TGTGCCATCAGTGAGAAGCGAGGAGGTAGAGGCGGGGAGCTGTTTTTT.

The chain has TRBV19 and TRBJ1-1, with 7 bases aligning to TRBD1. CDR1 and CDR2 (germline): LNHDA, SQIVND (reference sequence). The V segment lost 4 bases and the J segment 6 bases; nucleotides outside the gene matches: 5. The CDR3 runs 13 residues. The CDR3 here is CASSTGGYAEAFF. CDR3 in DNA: TGTGCCAGTAGTACAGGGGGATACGCTGAAGCTTTCTTT.

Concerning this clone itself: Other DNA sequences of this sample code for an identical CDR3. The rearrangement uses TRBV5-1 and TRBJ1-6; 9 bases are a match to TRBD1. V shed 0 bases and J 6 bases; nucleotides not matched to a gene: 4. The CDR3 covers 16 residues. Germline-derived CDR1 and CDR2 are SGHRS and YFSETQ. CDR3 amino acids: CASSLGLGQGNSPLHF. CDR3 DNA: TGCGCCAGCAGCTTGGGGTTGGGACAGGGTAATTCACCCCTCCACTTT.

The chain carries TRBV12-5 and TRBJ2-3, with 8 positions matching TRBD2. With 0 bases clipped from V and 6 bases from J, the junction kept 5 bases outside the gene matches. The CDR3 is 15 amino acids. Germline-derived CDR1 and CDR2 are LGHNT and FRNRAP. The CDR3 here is CASGLVTGGPDTQYF. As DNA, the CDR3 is TGTGCTAGTGGTTTGGTAACGGGGGGGCCCGATACGCAGTATTTT.

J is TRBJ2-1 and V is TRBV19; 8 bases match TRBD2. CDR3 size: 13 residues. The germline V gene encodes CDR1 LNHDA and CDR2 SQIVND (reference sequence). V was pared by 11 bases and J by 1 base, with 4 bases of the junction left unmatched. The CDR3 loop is CASREGSYNEQFF. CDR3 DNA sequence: TGTGCCTCACGGGAGGGGTCCTACAATGAGCAGTTCTTC. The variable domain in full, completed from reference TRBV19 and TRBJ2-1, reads DGGITQSPKYLFRKEGQNVTLSCEQNLNHDAMYWYRQDPGQGLRLIYYSQIVNDFQKGDIAEGYSVSREKKESFPLTVTSAQKNPTAFYLCASREGSYNEQFFGPGTRLTVL.

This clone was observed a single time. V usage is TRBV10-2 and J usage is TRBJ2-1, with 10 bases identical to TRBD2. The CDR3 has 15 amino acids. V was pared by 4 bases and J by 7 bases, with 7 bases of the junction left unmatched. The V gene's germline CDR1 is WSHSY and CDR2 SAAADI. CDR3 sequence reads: CASSVTSGNVNEQFF. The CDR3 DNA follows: TGCGCCAGCAGTGTTACTAGCGGGAATGTGAATGAGCAGTTCTTC.

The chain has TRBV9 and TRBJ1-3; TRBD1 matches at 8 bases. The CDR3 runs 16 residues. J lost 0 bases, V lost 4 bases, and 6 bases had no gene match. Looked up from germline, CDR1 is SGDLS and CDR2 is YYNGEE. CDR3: CASSLRTGYSGNTIYF. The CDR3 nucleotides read TGTGCCAGCAGCCTTCGGACAGGGTACTCTGGAAACACCATATATTTT.

The CDR3 DNA reads as TGTGCCACCAGCAGAGATCGCGACAGAGATGGGGATACGCAGTATTTT. It encodes CATSRDRDRDGDTQYF. The chain has TRBV15 and TRBJ2-3, with D possibly matching TRBD1 (5 bases). CDR3 length equals 16 residues. The V end was cut by 0 bases, the J end by 6 bases, with 16 bases between. The germline gives CDR1 LNHNV, CDR2 YYDKDF (reference sequence). The whole variable domain, remainder taken from reference TRBV15 and TRBJ2-3, is DAMVIQNPRYQVTQFGKPVTLSCSQTLNHNVMYWYQQKSSQAPKLLFHYYDKDFNNEADTPDNFQSRRPNTSFCFLDIRSPGLGDTAMYLCATSRDRDRDGDTQYFGPGTRLTVL.

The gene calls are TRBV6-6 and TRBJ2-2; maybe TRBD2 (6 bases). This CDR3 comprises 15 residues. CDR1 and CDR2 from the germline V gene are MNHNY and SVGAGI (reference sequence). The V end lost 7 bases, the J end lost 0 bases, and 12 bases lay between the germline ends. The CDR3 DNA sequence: TGTGCCAGCACTCGAGGCGGGACGAACACCGGGGAGCTGTTTTTT. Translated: CASTRGGTNTGELFF.

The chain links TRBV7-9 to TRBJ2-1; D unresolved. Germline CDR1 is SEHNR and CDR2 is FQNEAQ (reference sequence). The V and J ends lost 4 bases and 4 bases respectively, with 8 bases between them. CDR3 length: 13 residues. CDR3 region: CASSSTPYNEQFF. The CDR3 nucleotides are TGTGCCAGCAGCTCGACTCCATACAATGAGCAGTTCTTC. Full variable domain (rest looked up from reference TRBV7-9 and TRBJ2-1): DTGVSQNPRHKITKRGQNVTFRCDPISEHNRLYWYRQTLGQGPEFLTYFQNEAQLEKSRLLSDRFSAERPKGSFSTLEIQRTEQGDSAMYLCASSSTPYNEQFFGPGTRLTVL.

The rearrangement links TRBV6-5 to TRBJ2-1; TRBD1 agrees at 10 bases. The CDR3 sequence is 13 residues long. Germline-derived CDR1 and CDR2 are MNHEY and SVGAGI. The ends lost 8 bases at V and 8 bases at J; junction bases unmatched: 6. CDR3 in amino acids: CASRTGGQDEQFF. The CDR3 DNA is TGTGCCAGCCGGACAGGGGGTCAGGATGAGCAGTTCTTC.

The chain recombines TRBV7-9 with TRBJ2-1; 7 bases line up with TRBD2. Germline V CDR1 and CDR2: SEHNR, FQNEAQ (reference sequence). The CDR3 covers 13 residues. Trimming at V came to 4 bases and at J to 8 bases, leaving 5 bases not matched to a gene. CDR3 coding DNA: TGTGCCAGCAGCTCTGGACTAGTCTATGAGCAGTTCTTC. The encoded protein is CASSSGLVYEQFF.

The CDR3 loop is CASSYSTAGNNEQFF. The CDR3 DNA reads as TGTGCCAGCAGTTACTCAACGGCAGGTAATAATGAGCAGTTCTTC. V is TRBV6-5 and J is TRBJ2-1; no definite D call. The V gene's germline CDR1 is MNHEY and CDR2 SVGAGI. V lost 0 bases to trimming and J lost 7 bases, with 13 bases between them. The CDR3 covers 15 residues.

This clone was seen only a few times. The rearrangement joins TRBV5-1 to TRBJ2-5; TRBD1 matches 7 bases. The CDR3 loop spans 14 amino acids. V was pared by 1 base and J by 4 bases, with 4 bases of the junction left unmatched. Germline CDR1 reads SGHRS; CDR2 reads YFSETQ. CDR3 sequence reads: CASSLIQGRETQYF. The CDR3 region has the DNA TGCGCCAGCAGCTTGATACAGGGGCGAGAGACCCAGTACTTC.

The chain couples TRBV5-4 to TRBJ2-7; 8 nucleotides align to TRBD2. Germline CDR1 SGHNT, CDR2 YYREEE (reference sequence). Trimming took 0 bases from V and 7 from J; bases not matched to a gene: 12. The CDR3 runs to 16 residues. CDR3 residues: CASSLAHSSGGDEQYF. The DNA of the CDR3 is TGTGCCAGCAGCTTGGCCCATTCCAGCGGGGGAGATGAGCAGTACTTC.